These T cell receptor beta chains were read from a single sample in a study of control samples from healthy donors and cancer patients. The protocol was immunoSEQ multiplex PCR, while the TCRdb copy is restricted to in-frame clones and leaves out a portion. Of 50,000 or so clones in the sample, 65% to 90% were seen once. Sequencing was carried out using PBMCs. The source of these receptors is a woman in her 50s with lung cancer. The CDR3 runs from the conserved cysteine through the conserved F or W. The D gene is left open where the match is weak. Size is stated for part of the rows, as once, few or many counts, or as a class when the clone is expanded.

v_gene	j_gene	abundance	d_gene	CDR3aa	CDR3nt
TRBV19	TRBJ1-1	-	-	CASIRDLQTTEAFF	TGTGCCAGTATTCGGGACCTCCAGACGACTGAAGCTTTCTTT
TRBV11-3	TRBJ2-7	few	-	CASSLDYSTYEQYF	TGTGCCAGCAGCTTAGATTACAGTACCTACGAGCAGTACTTC
TRBV4-1	TRBJ2-6	few	-	CASSQGPGANVLTF	TGCGCCAGCAGCCAAGGTCCTGGGGCCAACGTCCTGACTTTC
TRBV30	TRBJ1-4	-	TRBD1	CAWSPRTGTATNEKLFF	TGTGCCTGGAGTCCTCGGACAGGGACTGCAACTAATGAAAAACTGTTTTTT
TRBV5-6	TRBJ2-1	-	-	CASSLAVGKGNEQFF	TGTGCCAGCAGCTTGGCCGTAGGGAAGGGAAATGAGCAGTTCTTC
TRBV28	TRBJ2-3	-	-	CASYGTPLTQYF	TGTGCCAGTTATGGGACTCCACTTACGCAGTATTTT
TRBV28	TRBJ2-7	-	-	CASSSAYEQYF	TGTGCCAGCAGTTCTGCCTACGAGCAGTACTTC
TRBV27	TRBJ1-6	-	-	CASSLTWDNSPLHF	TGTGCCAGCAGTTTAACCTGGGATAATTCACCCCTCCACTTT
TRBV6-5	TRBJ2-1	-	TRBD2	CASRASGGSYNEQFF	TGTGCCAGCAGAGCTAGCGGGGGTTCCTACAATGAGCAGTTCTTC
TRBV5-1	TRBJ2-2	-	-	CASSLAVGSGELFF	TGCGCCAGCAGCTTGGCCGTGGGGTCCGGGGAGCTGTTTTTT
TRBV7-9	TRBJ2-2	-	-	CASSPQGNTGELFF	TGTGCCAGCAGCCCCCAGGGGAACACCGGGGAGCTGTTTTTT
TRBV7-9	TRBJ1-1	once	TRBD1	CASSLGTGTNTEAFF	TGTGCCAGCAGCCTAGGGACAGGGACGAACACTGAAGCTTTCTTT
TRBV6-5	TRBJ1-3	-	-	CASSYRFGGNTIYF	TGTGCCAGCAGTTACCGTTTTGGCGGAAACACCATATATTTT
TRBV11-3	TRBJ1-1	-	TRBD1	CASSPTGASTVAFF	TGTGCCAGCAGTCCTACAGGGGCGTCTACCGTAGCTTTCTTT
TRBV7-9	TRBJ1-2	-	-	CASGNVGLQITF	TGTGCCAGCGGAAATGTTGGACTCCAAATCACCTTC
TRBV18	TRBJ1-4	-	-	CASSPDRDTNEKLFF	TGTGCCAGCTCACCCGACCGGGACACTAATGAAAAACTGTTTTTT
TRBV9	TRBJ2-4	-	TRBD2	CASSVLPGGSNIQYF	TGTGCCAGCAGCGTGTTACCGGGGGGGAGTAACATTCAGTACTTC
TRBV5-1	TRBJ2-7	-	-	CASKEQPSSYEQYF	TGCGCCAGCAAGGAACAGCCGAGCTCCTACGAGCAGTACTTC
TRBV5-1	TRBJ1-3	-	-	CASSLDRAGNTIYF	TGCGCCAGCAGCTTGGACAGGGCTGGAAACACCATATATTTT
TRBV19	TRBJ1-1	few	-	CASHPAEDTEAFF	TGTGCCAGTCATCCCGCTGAGGACACTGAAGCTTTCTTT
TRBV7-8	TRBJ1-1	-	-	CASTLTPGGNTEAFF	TGTGCCAGCACCCTAACGCCTGGTGGGAACACTGAAGCTTTCTTT
TRBV6-2/TRBV6-3	TRBJ1-2	once	-	CASSPTGSDGYTF	TGTGCCAGCAGTCCCACAGGGAGCGATGGCTACACCTTC
TRBV6-6	TRBJ1-4	-	-	CASSYSGGPTNEKLFF	TGTGCCAGCAGTTACTCCGGGGGGCCGACTAATGAAAAACTGTTTTTT
TRBV2	TRBJ1-1	-	-	CASSEVGGVRTEAFF	TGTGCCAGCAGTGAAGTGGGGGGTGTAAGGACTGAAGCTTTCTTT
TRBV14	TRBJ1-1	-	TRBD1	CASSHNRGRVGNTEAFF	TGTGCCAGCAGCCATAACAGGGGCCGCGTCGGAAACACTGAAGCTTTCTTT
TRBV24-1	TRBJ2-1	-	TRBD2	CATSDMTSGVYNEQFF	TGTGCCACCAGTGACATGACTAGCGGGGTTTACAATGAGCAGTTCTTC
TRBV18	TRBJ2-7	-	-	CASSRASLDMEYYEQYF	TGTGCCAGCTCACGCGCAAGTCTCGACATGGAGTACTACGAGCAGTACTTC
TRBV19	TRBJ1-6	-	TRBD1	CASSRDRANSPLHF	TGTGCCAGTAGTAGGGACAGGGCCAATTCACCCCTCCACTTT
TRBV10-1	TRBJ1-5	few	-	CASSGTPIGWSQPQHF	TGCGCCAGCAGTGGGACTCCCATCGGCTGGTCTCAGCCCCAGCATTTT
TRBV19	TRBJ1-5	-	-	CASSIPGGNQPQHF	TGTGCCAGTAGTATACCAGGGGGCAATCAGCCCCAGCATTTT
TRBV4-1	TRBJ1-5	-	-	CASSQDWQSNQPQHF	TGCGCCAGCAGCCAAGACTGGCAAAGCAATCAGCCCCAGCATTTT
TRBV7-2	TRBJ2-1	few	-	CASSLGDQLFSFNEQFF	TGTGCCAGCAGCTTAGGGGACCAACTTTTCTCTTTCAATGAGCAGTTCTTC
TRBV9	TRBJ1-2	-	TRBD1	CASSPHRGANYGYTF	TGTGCCAGCAGCCCTCACAGGGGAGCTAACTATGGCTACACCTTC
TRBV9	TRBJ1-1	-	-	CASSVSVTEAFF	TGTGCCAGCAGCGTCTCGGTTACTGAAGCTTTCTTT
TRBV6-5	TRBJ1-2	-	-	CASRGDGPNYGYTF	TGTGCCAGCAGGGGGGACGGTCCTAACTATGGCTACACCTTC
TRBV11-2	TRBJ2-7	-	TRBD2	CASSSGLAGVNYEQYF	TGTGCCAGCAGCTCGGGACTAGCGGGGGTGAATTACGAGCAGTACTTC
TRBV5-1	TRBJ2-3	-	-	CASSLIPSSRDTQYF	TGCGCCAGCAGCTTGATTCCCTCAAGTAGGGATACGCAGTATTTT
TRBV20-1	TRBJ1-1	-	-	CSASVNTEAFF	TGCAGTGCTAGCGTGAACACTGAAGCTTTCTTT
TRBV5-1	TRBJ1-4	-	-	CASSLGQGREKLFF	TGCGCCAGCAGCTTGGGGCAGGGAAGGGAAAAACTGTTTTTT
TRBV5-1	TRBJ1-1	-	-	CASSLVGVTEAFF	TGCGCCAGCAGCTTGGTCGGGGTCACTGAAGCTTTCTTT
TRBV9	TRBJ2-5	-	-	CASSAGLAGQETQYF	TGTGCCAGCAGCGCCGGATTGGCGGGCCAAGAGACCCAGTACTTC
TRBV28	TRBJ2-1	-	-	CASSSNSNEQFF	TGTGCCAGCAGTTCCAACTCCAATGAGCAGTTCTTC
TRBV18	TRBJ1-2	-	-	CASSPPGERFRGGYTF	TGTGCCAGCTCACCACCGGGGGAGAGGTTCCGGGGTGGCTACACCTTC
TRBV6-5	TRBJ1-2	-	-	CASSFAAGGYTF	TGTGCCAGCAGTTTTGCTGCGGGCGGCTACACCTTC
TRBV4-3	TRBJ1-4	-	-	CASSQEIQGGEKLFF	TGCGCCAGCAGCCAAGAGATCCAGGGTGGGGAAAAACTGTTTTTT
TRBV11-3	TRBJ1-1	-	-	CASSFSGDTEAFF	TGTGCCAGCAGCTTTTCTGGTGACACTGAAGCTTTCTTT
TRBV5-4	TRBJ2-2	few	TRBD1	CASRLKYGTENTGELFF	TGTGCCAGCAGGTTGAAATACGGGACAGAGAACACCGGGGAGCTGTTTTTT
TRBV4-1	TRBJ1-2	-	TRBD1	CASSQLTRDRGRYGYTF	TGCGCCAGCAGCCAACTAACCAGGGACAGGGGAAGATATGGCTACACCTTC
TRBV19	TRBJ1-5	-	TRBD1	CASSIARGRRVDQPQHF	TGTGCCAGTAGTATAGCGAGGGGGCGAAGAGTCGATCAGCCCCAGCATTTT
TRBV27	TRBJ1-1	few	-	CASSLFSNTEAFF	TGTGCCAGCAGTTTGTTTTCGAACACTGAAGCTTTCTTT
TRBV29-1	TRBJ1-1	once	TRBD1	CSVLNTGGSNTEAFF	TGCAGCGTCCTTAACACAGGGGGATCGAACACTGAAGCTTTCTTT
TRBV5-1	TRBJ2-3	-	-	CASREAASTDTQYF	TGCGCCAGCAGGGAGGCGGCTAGCACAGATACGCAGTATTTT
TRBV5-4	TRBJ2-2	-	TRBD2	CASSSTGGTNTGELFF	TGTGCCAGCAGCTCGACGGGGGGAACGAACACCGGGGAGCTGTTTTTT
TRBV28	TRBJ1-5	-	-	CASQSHSNQPQHF	TGTGCCAGTCAGAGCCATAGCAATCAGCCCCAGCATTTT
TRBV11-2	TRBJ1-1	-	-	CASSLEVNTEAFF	TGTGCCAGCAGCTTGGAGGTCAACACTGAAGCTTTCTTT
TRBV19	TRBJ2-1	-	TRBD1	CASMHRGFGNEQFF	TGTGCCAGTATGCACAGGGGTTTTGGCAATGAGCAGTTCTTC
TRBV4-3	TRBJ2-2	-	-	CASSQVSGGEELFF	TGCGCCAGCAGCCAAGTATCCGGGGGTGAGGAGCTGTTTTTT
TRBV28	TRBJ1-2	-	-	CASSVTGSEGYTF	TGTGCCAGCAGCGTAACAGGGAGCGAGGGCTACACCTTC
TRBV6-5	TRBJ2-5	-	-	CASSYRTAEETQYF	TGTGCCAGCAGTTACAGGACCGCGGAAGAGACCCAGTACTTC
TRBV5-4	TRBJ1-1	-	-	CASSLEQGIRAFF	TGTGCCAGCAGCCTTGAGCAGGGGATTCGAGCTTTCTTT